This is a list of T cell receptor beta chains from one sample in a study of cytomegalovirus exposure and HLA in healthy donors. The assay was immunoSEQ multiplex PCR, and TCRdb's table has in-frame clones only and misses some. This sample's table reports about 160,000 clones. What was sequenced was PBMCs. The receptors shown here come from a man aged 25 to 40 in good health and CMV-seronegative. Both conserved end residues are part of each CDR3. The D gene is left open where the match is weak.

CASSLGGGPTYNEQFF,TGCGCCAGCAGCTTGGGGGGAGGGCCAACCTACAATGAGCAGTTCTTC,TRBJ2-1,TRBV5-1,TRBD2
CASSPEGGQGLGGYTF,TGTGCCAGCAGCCCAGAAGGGGGACAGGGGCTCGGAGGCTACACCTTC,TRBJ1-2,TRBV11-2,TRBD1
CASSGQGRLSGANVLTF,TGTGCCAGCAGTGGGCAGGGTAGGCTCTCTGGGGCCAACGTCCTGACTTTC,TRBJ2-6,TRBV25-1,NA
CASSYRTGSGNTIYF,TGTGCCAGCAGCTACAGGACCGGTTCTGGAAACACCATATATTTT,TRBJ1-3,TRBV5-6,NA
CASSSQQGAGYTF,TGTGCCAGCAGCTCCCAACAGGGAGCTGGCTACACCTTC,TRBJ1-2,TRBV7-3,NA
CASRRTLVATEAFF,TGTGCCAGCAGAAGGACTCTTGTGGCCACTGAAGCTTTCTTT,TRBJ1-1,TRBV7-2,NA
CASSTEGAANTEAFF,TGTGCCAGCAGCACAGAGGGGGCGGCGAACACTGAAGCTTTCTTT,TRBJ1-1,TRBV9,TRBD1
CASSYGIYAGTDTQYF,TGTGCCAGCAGTTACGGTATTTACGCGGGCACAGATACGCAGTATTTT,TRBJ2-3,TRBV6-6,NA
CASSPRGGGGQPQHF,TGTGCCAGCAGCCCCCGAGGGGGGGGTGGACAGCCCCAGCATTTT,TRBJ1-5,TRBV9,NA
CASSFTSGSGEQYF,TGTGCCAGCAGCTTTACTTCGGGTTCCGGGGAGCAGTACTTC,TRBJ2-7,TRBV7-9,NA
CASSAIGVPEQFF,TGTGCCAGCAGTGCAATCGGAGTGCCTGAGCAGTTCTTC,TRBJ2-1,TRBV2,NA
CAIGTTTEKLFF,TGTGCCATAGGGACAACTACTGAAAAACTGTTTTTT,TRBJ1-4,TRBV28,NA
CAKPGQTMSGYTF,TGTGCCAAGCCGGGACAGACTATGTCAGGCTACACCTTC,TRBJ1-2,TRBV27,TRBD1
CASSTSGRAVNEQFF,TGTGCCAGCAGCACTAGCGGGAGGGCTGTGAATGAGCAGTTCTTC,TRBJ2-1,TRBV7-9,TRBD2
CASSSVDSYRETQYF,TGTGCCAGCAGCTCCGTGGACAGCTATAGGGAGACCCAGTACTTC,TRBJ2-5,TRBV7-9,NA
CASSLQVGANVLTF,TGTGCCAGCAGCTTACAGGTTGGGGCCAACGTCCTGACTTTC,TRBJ2-6,TRBV11-3,NA
CASSPPPGTGITEQYF,TGCGCCAGCAGCCCTCCCCCCGGGACAGGGATAACCGAGCAGTACTTC,TRBJ2-7,TRBV4-3,TRBD1
CASRPLTGKGTEAFF,TGTGCCAGCAGACCGTTGACAGGGAAGGGCACTGAAGCTTTCTTT,TRBJ1-1,TRBV14,TRBD1
CASSFGGNYGYTF,TGTGCCAGCAGTTTTGGAGGGAACTATGGCTACACCTTC,TRBJ1-2,TRBV27,NA
CASSLWAGGANVLTF,TGTGCCAGCAGCTTATGGGCGGGCGGGGCCAACGTCCTGACTTTC,TRBJ2-6,TRBV7-2,NA
CASSWGTASYEQYF,TGTGCCAGTAGTTGGGGGACAGCTTCTTACGAGCAGTACTTC,TRBJ2-7,TRBV19,TRBD1
CASSPRLWDEKLFF,TGTGCCAGCTCACCAAGACTTTGGGATGAAAAACTGTTTTTT,TRBJ1-4,TRBV18,NA